What follows are 8 T cell receptor beta chains derived from one specimen sequenced in a study of T cell repertoires in cytomegalovirus infection. Their recognized antigens are unknown. TCRdb passed the reads through MiXCR, listing each CDR3 protein once. The data contain a few hundred thousand distinct CDR3 sequences, 40% of them seen just once; the ten biggest clones take up around 48%. The source material was cultured PBMCs, sampled from culture after CMV antigen stimulation. Receptor source: a human donor in good health (CMV status not recorded). Some clones in this sample may be carry-over from other donors' samples.

This chain links TRBV4-1 with TRBJ2-1; D may correspond to TRBD1 or TRBD2 (5 bases each). The CDR3 runs 13 residues. Looked up from germline, CDR1 is MGHRA and CDR2 is YSYEKL. Trimming removed 1 base from V and 5 bases from J, with 6 bases in between. Here the CDR3 DNA reads TGCGCCAGCAGCCAAGGGGGGAACAATGAGCAGTTCTTC. It translates to CASSQGGNNEQFF.

In nucleotides, the CDR3 is TGTGCCAGCAGTTACGTGGGGGGGCCCCAAAGGGATGAGCAGTTCTTC. Its protein is CASSYVGGPQRDEQFF. This chain uses TRBV6-1 with TRBJ2-1, with D possibly matching TRBD2 (7 bases). The CDR3 consists of 16 residues. V lost 5 bases and J 8 bases, leaving 22 bases between the germline ends. Germline V gives CDR1 MNHNS, CDR2 SASEGT.

The sample holds a few counts of this clonotype. An end of the junction does not agree with germline; a read error may underlie this. The chain links TRBV12-3 or TRBV12-4 to TRBJ1-4; D may be TRBD1 (5 bases). The CDR3 spans 12 residues. CDR3 in amino acids: CASSLDSEKLFF. The CDR3 nucleotides are TGTGCCAGCAGCTTAGACAGTGAAAAACTGTTTTTT.

This chain connects TRBV7-2 to TRBJ2-2, with D unclear. The germline gives CDR1 SGHTA, CDR2 FQGNSA. The germline V and J ends were trimmed by 5 bases and 7 bases, with 11 bases remaining between them. The CDR3 runs 13 residues. CDR3: CASSIQGIGELFF. The DNA for the CDR3 is TGTGCCAGCAGCATCCAAGGGATCGGGGAGCTGTTTTTT.

J is TRBJ2-7 and V is TRBV2, with D tentatively TRBD1 or TRBD2 (5 bases each). The germline CDR1 and CDR2 sequences are SNHLY and FYNNEI. V was trimmed by 4 bases and J by 5 bases, leaving 12 bases between them. The CDR3 totals 13 residues. This chain's CDR3 is CASSGRGDHEQYF. The CDR3 bases are TGTGCCAGCAGTGGGAGAGGGGACCACGAGCAGTACTTC.

The CDR3 loop is CASSSRVGDRGDGYTF. CDR3 in DNA: TGTGCCAGCAGCTCACGAGTGGGGGACAGGGGCGATGGCTACACCTTC. The chain recombines TRBV7-8 with TRBJ1-2, with 10 bases fitting TRBD1. The junction had 11 bases not matched to a gene; V was cut back by 4 bases and J by 6 bases. The CDR3 is 16 residues long. Germline V gene sequence: CDR1 SGHVS, CDR2 FQNEAQ.

This rearrangement joins TRBV7-9 to TRBJ2-7; D possibly corresponds to TRBD1 (6 bases). The CDR3 length is 15 residues. Looked up from germline, CDR1 is SEHNR and CDR2 is FQNEAQ (reference sequence). Trimming removed 1 base at V and 3 bases at J, with 13 bases between. The CDR3 DNA follows: TGTGCCAGCAGCTTAGGGAGTGGACAGCGCTACGAGCAGTACTTC. This translates into CASSLGSGQRYEQYF. Drawing the rest from reference TRBV7-9 and TRBJ2-7, the complete variable domain is DTGVSQNPRHKITKRGQNVTFRCDPISEHNRLYWYRQTLGQGPEFLTYFQNEAQLEKSRLLSDRFSAERPKGSFSTLEIQRTEQGDSAMYLCASSLGSGQRYEQYFGPGTRLTVT.

Comments on this clonotype: At one boundary the junction diverges from the germline segment, which might be a read error. The chain joins TRBV7-9 to TRBJ2-3, with TRBD2 matching over 7 bases. This CDR3 spans 12 amino acids. Germline CDR1 and CDR2: SEHNR and FQNEAQ (reference sequence). CDR3 amino acids: CATVGGPDTQYF. The CDR3 DNA is TGCGCCACAGTGGGAGGGCCAGATACGCAGTATTTT.